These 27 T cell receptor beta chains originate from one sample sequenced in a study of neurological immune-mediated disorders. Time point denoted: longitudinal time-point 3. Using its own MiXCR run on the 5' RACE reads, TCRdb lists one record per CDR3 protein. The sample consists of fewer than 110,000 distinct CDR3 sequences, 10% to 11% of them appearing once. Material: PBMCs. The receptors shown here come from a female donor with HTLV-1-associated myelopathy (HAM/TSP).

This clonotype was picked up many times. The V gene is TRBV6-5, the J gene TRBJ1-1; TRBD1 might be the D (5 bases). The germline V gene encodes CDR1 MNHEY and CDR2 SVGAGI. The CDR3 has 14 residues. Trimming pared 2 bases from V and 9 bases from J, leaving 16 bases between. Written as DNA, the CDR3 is TGTGCCAGCAGTTACCGGTTGCGGGACGGTAAAGCTTTCTTT. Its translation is CASSYRLRDGKAFF.

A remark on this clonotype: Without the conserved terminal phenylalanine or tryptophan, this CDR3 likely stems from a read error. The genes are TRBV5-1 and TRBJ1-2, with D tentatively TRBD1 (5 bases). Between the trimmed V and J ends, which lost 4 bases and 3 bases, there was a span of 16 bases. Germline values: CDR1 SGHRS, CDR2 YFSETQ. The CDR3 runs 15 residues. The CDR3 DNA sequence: TGCGCCAGCAGCGCGGGACTTTTGAACGACTATGGCTACACCCTC. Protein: CASSAGLLNDYGYTL.

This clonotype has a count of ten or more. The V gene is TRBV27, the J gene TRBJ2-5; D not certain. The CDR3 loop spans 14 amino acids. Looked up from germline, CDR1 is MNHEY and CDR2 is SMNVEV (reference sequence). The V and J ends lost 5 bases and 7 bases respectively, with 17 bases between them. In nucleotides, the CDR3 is TGTGCCAGCAGTCGAGGTGGCGGTCTTAGGACCCAGTACTTC. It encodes CASSRGGGLRTQYF.

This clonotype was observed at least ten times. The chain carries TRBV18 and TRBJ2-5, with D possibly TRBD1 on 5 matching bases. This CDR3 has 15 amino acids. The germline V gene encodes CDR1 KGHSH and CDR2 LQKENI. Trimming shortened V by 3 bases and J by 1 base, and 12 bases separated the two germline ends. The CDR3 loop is CASSPQGNRQETQYF. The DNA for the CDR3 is TGTGCCAGCTCACCTCAGGGAAATCGCCAAGAGACCCAGTACTTC.

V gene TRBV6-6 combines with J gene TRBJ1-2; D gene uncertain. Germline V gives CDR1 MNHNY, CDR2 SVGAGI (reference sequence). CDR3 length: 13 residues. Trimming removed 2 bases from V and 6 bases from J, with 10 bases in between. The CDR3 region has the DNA TGTGCCAGCAGTTACGAAAGGGTAGATGGCTACACCTTC. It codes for CASSYERVDGYTF.

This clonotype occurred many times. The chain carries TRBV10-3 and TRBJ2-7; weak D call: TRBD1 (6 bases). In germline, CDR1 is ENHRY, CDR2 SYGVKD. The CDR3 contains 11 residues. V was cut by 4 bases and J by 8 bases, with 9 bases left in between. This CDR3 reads CAISVWDKQYF. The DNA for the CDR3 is TGTGCCATCAGTGTGTGGGACAAGCAGTACTTC.

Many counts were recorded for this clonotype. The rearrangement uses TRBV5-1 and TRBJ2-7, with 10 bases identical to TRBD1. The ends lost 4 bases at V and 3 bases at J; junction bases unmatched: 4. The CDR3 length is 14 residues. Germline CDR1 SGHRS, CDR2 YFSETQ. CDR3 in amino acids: CASSIGQGDYEQYF. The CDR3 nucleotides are TGCGCCAGCAGCATCGGACAGGGGGACTACGAGCAGTACTTC. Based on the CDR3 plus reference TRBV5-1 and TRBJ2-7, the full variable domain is KAGVTQTPRYLIKTRGQQVTLSCSPISGHRSVSWYQQTPGQGLQFLFEYFSETQRNKGNFPGRFSGRQFSNSRSEMNVSTLELGDSALYLCASSIGQGDYEQYFGPGTRLTVT.

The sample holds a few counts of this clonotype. CDR3: CASSLGLGYGQPQHF. CDR3 in DNA: TGTGCCAGCAGCTTAGGGTTAGGGTATGGACAGCCCCAGCATTTT. The V call is TRBV7-2, the J call TRBJ1-5, with D unclear. Germline CDR1 SGHTA, CDR2 FQGNSA. Deletions cut 1 base from V and 7 bases from J, with 14 bases between. The CDR3 loop spans 15 amino acids.

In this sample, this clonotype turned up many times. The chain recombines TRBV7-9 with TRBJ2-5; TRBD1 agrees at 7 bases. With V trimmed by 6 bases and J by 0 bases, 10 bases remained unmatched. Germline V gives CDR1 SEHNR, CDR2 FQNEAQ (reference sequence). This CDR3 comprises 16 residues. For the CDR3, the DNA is TGTGCCAGCAGAAATAGACAGGGACCCAACCAAGAGACCCAGTACTTC. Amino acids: CASRNRQGPNQETQYF.

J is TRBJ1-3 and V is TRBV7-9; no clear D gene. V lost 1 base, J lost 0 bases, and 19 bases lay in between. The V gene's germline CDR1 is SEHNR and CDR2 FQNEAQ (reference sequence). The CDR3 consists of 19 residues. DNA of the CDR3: TGTGCCAGCAGCTTAGTTACTATGGCCGGGCCCCGCTCTGGAAACACCATATATTTT. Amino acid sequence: CASSLVTMAGPRSGNTIYF.

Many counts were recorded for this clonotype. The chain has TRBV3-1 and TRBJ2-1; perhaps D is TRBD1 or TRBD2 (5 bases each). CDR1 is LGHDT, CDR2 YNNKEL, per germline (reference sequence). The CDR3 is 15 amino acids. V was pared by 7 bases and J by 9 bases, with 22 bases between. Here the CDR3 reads CASKPRDAIRGEQFF. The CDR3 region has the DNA TGTGCCAGCAAACCAAGGGACGCTATCCGGGGTGAGCAGTTCTTC.

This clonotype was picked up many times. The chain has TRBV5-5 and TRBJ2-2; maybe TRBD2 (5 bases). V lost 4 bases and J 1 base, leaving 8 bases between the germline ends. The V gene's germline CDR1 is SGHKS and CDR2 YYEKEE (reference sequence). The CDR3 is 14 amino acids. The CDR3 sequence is CASSASGNTGELFF. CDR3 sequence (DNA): TGTGCCAGCAGCGCCAGCGGGAACACCGGGGAGCTGTTTTTT.

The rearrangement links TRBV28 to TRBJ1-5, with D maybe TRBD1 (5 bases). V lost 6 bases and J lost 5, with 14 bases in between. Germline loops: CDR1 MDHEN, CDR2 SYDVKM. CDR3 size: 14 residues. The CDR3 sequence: CASRPLGGDQPQHF. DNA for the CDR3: TGTGCCAGCAGGCCCCTCGGGGGGGATCAGCCCCAGCATTTT.

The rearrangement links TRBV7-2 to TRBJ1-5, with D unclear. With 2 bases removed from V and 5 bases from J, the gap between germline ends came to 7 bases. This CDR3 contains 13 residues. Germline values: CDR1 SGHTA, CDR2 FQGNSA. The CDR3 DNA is TGTGCCAGCAGCTTAAGCCAGTATCAGCCCCAGCATTTT. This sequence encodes CASSLSQYQPQHF.

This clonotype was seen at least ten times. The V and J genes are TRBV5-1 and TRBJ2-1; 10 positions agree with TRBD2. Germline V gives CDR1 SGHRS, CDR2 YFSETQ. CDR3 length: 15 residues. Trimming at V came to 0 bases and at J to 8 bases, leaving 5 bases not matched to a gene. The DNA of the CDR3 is TGCGCCAGCAGCTTGGGACTAGCGGGTGGAGATGAGCAGTTCTTC. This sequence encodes CASSLGLAGGDEQFF.

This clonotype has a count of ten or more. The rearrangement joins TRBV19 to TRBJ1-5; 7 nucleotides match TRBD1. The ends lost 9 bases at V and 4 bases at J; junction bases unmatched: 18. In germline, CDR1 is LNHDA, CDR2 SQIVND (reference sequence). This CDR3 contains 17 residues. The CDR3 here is CASRAVTGSEGNQPQHF. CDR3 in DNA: TGTGCCAGCCGAGCGGTGACAGGGTCTGAGGGGAATCAGCCCCAGCATTTT.

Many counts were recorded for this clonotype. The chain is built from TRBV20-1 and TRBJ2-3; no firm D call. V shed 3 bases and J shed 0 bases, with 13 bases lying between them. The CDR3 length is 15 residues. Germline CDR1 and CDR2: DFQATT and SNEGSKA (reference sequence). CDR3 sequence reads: CSASRNYRSTDTQYF. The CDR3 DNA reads TGCAGTGCTAGTCGCAATTACCGTAGCACAGATACGCAGTATTTT.

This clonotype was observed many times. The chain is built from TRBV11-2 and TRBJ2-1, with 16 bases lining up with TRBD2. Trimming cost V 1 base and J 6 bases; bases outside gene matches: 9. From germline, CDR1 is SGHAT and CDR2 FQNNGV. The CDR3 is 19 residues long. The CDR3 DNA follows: TGTGCCAGCAGCTTAGGGCCGGGACTAGCGGGGGGGCCAGGCAATGAGCAGTTCTTC. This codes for CASSLGPGLAGGPGNEQFF.

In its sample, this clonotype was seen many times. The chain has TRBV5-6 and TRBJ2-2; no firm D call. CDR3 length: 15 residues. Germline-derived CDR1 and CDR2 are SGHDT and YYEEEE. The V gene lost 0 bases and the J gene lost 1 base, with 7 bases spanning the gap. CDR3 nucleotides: TGTGCCAGCAGCTTGGGGTTAGGGAACACCGGGGAGCTGTTTTTT. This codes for CASSLGLGNTGELFF.

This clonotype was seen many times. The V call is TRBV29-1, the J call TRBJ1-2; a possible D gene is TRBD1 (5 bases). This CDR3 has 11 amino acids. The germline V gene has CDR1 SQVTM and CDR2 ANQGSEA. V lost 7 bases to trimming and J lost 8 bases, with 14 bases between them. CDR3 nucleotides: TGCAGCGGTGGGACGGGCGCGGGCTACACCTTC. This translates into CSGGTGAGYTF.

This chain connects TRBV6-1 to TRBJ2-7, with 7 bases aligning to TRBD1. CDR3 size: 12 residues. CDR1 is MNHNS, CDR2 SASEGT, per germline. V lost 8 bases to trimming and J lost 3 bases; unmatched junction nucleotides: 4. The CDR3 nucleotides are TGTGCCAGCTCCGGGACAGACTACGAGCAGTACTTC. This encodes CASSGTDYEQYF.

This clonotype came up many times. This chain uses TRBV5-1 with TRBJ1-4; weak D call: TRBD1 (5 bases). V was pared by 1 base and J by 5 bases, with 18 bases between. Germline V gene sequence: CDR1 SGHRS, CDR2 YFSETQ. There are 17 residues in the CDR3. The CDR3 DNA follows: TGCGCCAGCAGCTTGTTGATTTCGGGACGGACAAATGAAAAACTGTTTTTT. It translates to CASSLLISGRTNEKLFF.

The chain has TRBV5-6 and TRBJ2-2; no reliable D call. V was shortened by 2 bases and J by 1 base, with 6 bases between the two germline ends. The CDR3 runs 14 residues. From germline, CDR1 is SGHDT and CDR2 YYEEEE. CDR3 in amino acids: CASSFRGNTGELFF. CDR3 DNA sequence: TGTGCCAGCAGCTTTCGAGGGAACACCGGGGAGCTGTTTTTT.

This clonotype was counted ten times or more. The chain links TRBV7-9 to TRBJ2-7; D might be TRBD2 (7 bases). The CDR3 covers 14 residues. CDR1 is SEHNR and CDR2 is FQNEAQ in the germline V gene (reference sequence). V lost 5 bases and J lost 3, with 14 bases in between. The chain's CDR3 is CASSPKGGDYEQYF. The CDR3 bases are TGTGCCAGCAGCCCCAAGGGGGGGGACTACGAGCAGTACTTC. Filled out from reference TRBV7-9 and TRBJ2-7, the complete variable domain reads DTGVSQNPRHKITKRGQNVTFRCDPISEHNRLYWYRQTLGQGPEFLTYFQNEAQLEKSRLLSDRFSAERPKGSFSTLEIQRTEQGDSAMYLCASSPKGGDYEQYFGPGTRLTVT.

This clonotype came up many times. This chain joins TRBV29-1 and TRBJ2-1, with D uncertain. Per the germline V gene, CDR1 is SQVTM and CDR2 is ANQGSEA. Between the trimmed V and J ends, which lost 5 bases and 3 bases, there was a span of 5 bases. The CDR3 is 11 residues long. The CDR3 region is CSVPFYNEQFF. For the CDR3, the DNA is TGCAGCGTTCCATTCTACAATGAGCAGTTCTTC.

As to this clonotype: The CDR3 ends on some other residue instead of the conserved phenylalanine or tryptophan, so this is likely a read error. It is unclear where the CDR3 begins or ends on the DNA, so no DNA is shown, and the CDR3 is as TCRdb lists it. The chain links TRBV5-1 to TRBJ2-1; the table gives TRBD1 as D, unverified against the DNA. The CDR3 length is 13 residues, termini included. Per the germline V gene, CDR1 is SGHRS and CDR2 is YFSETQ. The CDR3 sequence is CASSLVRGREQVL.

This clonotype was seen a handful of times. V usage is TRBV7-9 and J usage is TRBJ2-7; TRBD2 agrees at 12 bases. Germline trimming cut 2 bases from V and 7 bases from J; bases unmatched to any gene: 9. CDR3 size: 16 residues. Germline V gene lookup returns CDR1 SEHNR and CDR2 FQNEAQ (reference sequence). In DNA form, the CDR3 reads TGTGCCAGCAGCTTATCACTAGCGGGGGGTCAACCTGAGCAGTACTTC. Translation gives CASSLSLAGGQPEQYF.